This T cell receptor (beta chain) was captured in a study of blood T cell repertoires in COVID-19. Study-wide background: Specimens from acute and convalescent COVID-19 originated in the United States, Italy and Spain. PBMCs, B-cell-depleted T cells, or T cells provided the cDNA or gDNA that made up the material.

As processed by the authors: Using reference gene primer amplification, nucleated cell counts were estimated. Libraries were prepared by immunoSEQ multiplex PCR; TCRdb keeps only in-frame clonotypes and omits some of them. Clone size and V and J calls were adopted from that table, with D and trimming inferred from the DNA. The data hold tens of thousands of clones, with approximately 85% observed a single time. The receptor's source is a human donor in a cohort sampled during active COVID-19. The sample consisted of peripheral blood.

Here the CDR3 reads CASSQGSDTEAFF. CDR3 coding DNA: TGTGCCAGCAGTCAGGGCTCGGACACTGAAGCTTTCTTT. This chain uses TRBV25-1 with TRBJ1-1; D is perhaps TRBD1 (5 bases). This CDR3 is 13 amino acids long. The germline V and J ends were trimmed by 5 bases and 3 bases, with 10 bases remaining between them. In germline, CDR1 is MGHDK, CDR2 SYGVNS.